Sequencing of this TCR beta chain was carried out in a study of T cells in Graves' hyperthyroidism and ophthalmopathy (dated by TCRdb to the late 2010s). Background on the whole study: Peripheral blood was collected at initial diagnosis, before any treatment. Once sampling was done, hyperthyroidism patients were given methimazole at a starting dose of 30 mg daily, whereas ophthalmopathy patients were given high-dose intravenous methylprednisolone. To identify TCR V-J signatures that set the groups apart, the researchers used a discovery cohort of 90 to 100 patients, made up of approximately 43 with Graves' ophthalmopathy and some 55 with stable Graves' hyperthyroidism. The study also compared thyroid tissue and blood T-cell repertoires from roughly 6 Graves' hyperthyroidism patients. TCR Vbeta CDR3 sequencing of 140 or so peripheral blood samples (around 45 ophthalmopathy, roughly 72 hyperthyroidism and approximately 17 progressor patients) is reported in the paper. The approximately 90 discovery patients were randomly split 7:3 into training and test sets. Whether ophthalmopathy could be predicted prospectively was tested in an independent validation cohort made up of roughly 20 hyperthyroidism patients plus 17 patients who later progressed to ophthalmopathy.

What the authors observed across the whole study: During validation, the model predicted progression to ophthalmopathy a median of roughly 7.1 months ahead of onset, with more than 55% sensitivity and almost 75% specificity. Blood samples also contained most of the expanded thyroid clonotypes (frequency above 0.001), which suggests that blood repertoires may reflect thyroid immune responses. No statistical method was used to fix the sample size in advance, and group allocation was not hidden from the investigators. A model built on a 13 V-J signature distinguished ophthalmopathy from stable hyperthyroidism, reaching approximately 89% sensitivity and around 81% specificity in cross-validation and 80%/75% in testing.

The cysteine opens and the phenylalanine closes a CDR3 of 14 amino acids. The kept DNA is CDR3 alone, 42 bases in frame from the first base. CDR1 and CDR2 are drawn from the germline V gene: SNHLY, FYNNEI. The germline V end is reduced by 6 bases and the J end by 4 bases; junction bases left unmatched: 6. Amplification of TCR beta CDR3 regions was carried out from RNA transcripts. The first round of RT-PCR for the TCR CDR3 was performed with the HTBI primer set and the Qiagen OneStep RT-PCR kit. Libraries were constructed in a second round of multiplex PCR, after which size selection and purification were carried out. Paired-end sequencing of the libraries was performed with 100 bp reads on an Illumina HiSeq2000. In the source study's methods: SOAPnuke was used to process the raw data, with reads discarded if the reads contained adapters or uncalled bases, had a mean Phred below 15, or lacked an exact constant-primer or identifier match. COPE v1.2.5 was used to merge the high-quality paired reads, and each unique nucleotide sequence was defined as a clonotype. MiTCR v1.1 was used to align the clonotypes against IMGT TRBV, TRBD and TRBJ reference segments. Only V-J combinations with frequency above 0.0001, covering roughly 99% of repertoires, were analysed. The TCS score was defined as F50 (clonal expansion) divided by E x V (chaos), with BLOSUM62-based TCRdist calculated between CDR3 peptides within each V-J. Welch's t-statistics and random forest reduced some 510 V-J features to about 12, which were used in a naive Bayes classifier (R e1071). The raw public reads went through TCRdb reprocessing: fastp at Q25, MiXCR clone calling, in-frame beta chains kept. CDR3 protein duplicates are merged, each entry listing the most common genes and DNA. The V and J calls were determined by TCRdb, not by the authors. Recorded for this sample are more than 150,000 distinct CDR3 sequences; about a sixth of them occurred a single time. The ten biggest clones cover around 27% of the sample.

This clonotype was recorded only once. The antigen it recognizes is unknown. Base qualities are not recorded, but no much larger clone differs from it by a single base. A single read is weak support. Graves' hyperthyroidism was defined as stable when no progression to ophthalmopathy occurred over 18 months of follow-up. Hyperthyroidism patients were newly diagnosed, with disease duration under 2 months, and aged 18 to 65 years. Any patient with an uncontrolled infection, another autoimmune disease, pregnancy or lactation was excluded. Diagnoses relied on clinical symptoms, serum thyroxine and TRAb, thyroid ultrasound and orbital computed tomography. PBMCs were separated from roughly 10 ml of fresh peripheral blood using Ficoll-Paque density gradient centrifugation. Total RNA was extracted using Trizol reagent, and RNA quality was assessed on an Agilent 2100 Bioanalyzer.

This TCR was sampled from a woman aged 45-59 years with Graves' hyperthyroidism. The chain is assembled from TRBV2 and TRBJ1-5; a stretch of 7 junction bases matches TRBD1. The sample was blood. Here is the DNA: TGTGCCAGCAGAGGACCGGGACAGAATCAGCCCCAGCATTTT. It specifies CASRGPGQNQPQHF.